This T cell receptor beta chain was sequenced in a study of shared clonotypes between healthy human individuals (TCRdb year 2020). Background on the whole study: A few men and two women, aged 18 to 49 years, made up the cohort. To estimate repertoire size and how much clonotypes are shared between individuals, the study performed deep sequencing of blood TCR repertoires from 4 to 6 healthy adults. To increase sequencing depth and limit assay-specific biases, TCR repertoire library preparation and sequencing were carried out by different laboratories using diverse techniques. For each donor, CD4 naive and CD4 memory were each given three plates, CD8 naive was given two plates, and CD8 memory was given one plate. Leukapheresis yielded between about 0.8 and 9.5 billion PBMCs per donor.

What the work shows at the level of the full study, not this receptor alone: Compared with non-shared clonotypes, the clonotypes found in all four sorted-subset donors had higher generation probabilities. When a few donors were compared, the shared fraction of clonotypes was around 5.1% for naive CD4, over 3% for naive CD8, 2.3% for memory CD4, and 0.4% for memory CD8. Sampling was restricted to blood, and TCR repertoires in tissues likely differ from the TCR repertoires found in blood. Based on pairwise subsampling, the degree of clonotype sharing among donors was expected to be affected by sequencing depth. Incomplete sequencing was indicated by rarefaction of sorted-subset datasets, despite the large sequencing depth. Naive subsets generally had larger estimated clonotype richness than memory subsets. The genetic and exposure-history diversity represented was limited by the small number of donors.

The donors were healthy, HIV-negative adults with no recently reported acute infections or vaccinations. Every donor was a Caucasian adult living in Nashville, Tennessee, USA. CD4+ T cells were enriched by magnetic negative selection; naive cells were then positively selected on CD45RA, and the negative fraction formed the memory subset. Blood was obtained by leukapheresis, after which PBMCs were separated by Ficoll-Histopaque density gradient centrifugation and cryopreserved in liquid nitrogen vapor phase. Analytical flow cytometry was used to check the purity and quantity of every magnetically sorted T cell population. From each sorted fraction, genomic DNA was isolated and quantified by UV absorbance on a Nanodrop 2000c. Using the deep immunoSEQ assay, multiplex PCR amplified TCR CDR3 regions from genomic DNA. Extracted genomic DNA from each cell subset was spread evenly across all wells of several immunoSEQ 96-well plates, with each plate serving as a replicate. For sorted subsets, 150 to 200 ng genomic DNA, equal to tens of thousands of T cell genomes, was loaded into each replicate PCR. Purified libraries were measured with a Qubit 3.0 fluorometer, size-checked on a Bioanalyzer 2100, and measured again with the KAPA Library Quantification kit. Every immunoSEQ 96-well plate was sequenced on a separate single-read 150-cycle Illumina NextSeq 550 flow cell. As for how the authors treated the data: Because only junctional sequences without quality scores were contained in the immunoSEQ output, filtering matching that applied to full-length reads could not be performed. Sequences were annotated with PyIR, a Python wrapper for IgBLAST v1.9, using IMGT germline references to assign V/J genes and CDR3. Reads were filtered out if the reads had weak V/J assignments (E-value above 1e-6), no CDR3, stop codons, out-of-frame junctions, or ambiguous translated residues. V3J clonotypes were defined as sequences sharing the same inferred V gene, J gene, and CDR3 amino acid sequence. Percentage overlap between repertoires was computed as shared unique clonotypes divided by the size of the smaller repertoire. Richness of each repertoire was evaluated using RTK rarefaction, the Chao1 estimator, and Recon v2.1 estimates of unobserved clonotypes. Generation probabilities were computed with OLGA for all TCRbeta clonotypes obtained by the gDNA method from several donors. TCRdb re-hosts the immuneACCESS table, in-frame sequences only. Its copies lack some clones; in the studies checked, an unresolved V gene accounts for under half of them, and the cause for the rest is not known. That table gives V, J and clone size, and the DNA gave D and trimming. This sample holds 2 million to 3 million clones; approximately 93% were observed only once. The top ten clones comprise more than 0.35% of the sample.

From cysteine to phenylalanine, the CDR3 is 12 amino acids long. CDR1 and CDR2 are read off the germline V gene as MDHEN and SYDVKM. A word on this clone: Its antigen is still unknown. The DNA is omitted, as the CDR3 cannot be located on it reliably, and the CDR3 follows TCRdb's listing.

The chain employs TRBV28 and TRBJ2-1; TRBD1 reflects the table's D call only, with no check against the DNA. The sequence was obtained from a man aged 18-30 years in good health. Some clones in this sample may be carry-over from other donors' samples. Sequencing input: naive CD4+ T cells from PBMCs. The cell subset or site label corresponds to: CD45RA+ positively selected. The CDR3 protein sequence reads: CASSLWAHGAFF.